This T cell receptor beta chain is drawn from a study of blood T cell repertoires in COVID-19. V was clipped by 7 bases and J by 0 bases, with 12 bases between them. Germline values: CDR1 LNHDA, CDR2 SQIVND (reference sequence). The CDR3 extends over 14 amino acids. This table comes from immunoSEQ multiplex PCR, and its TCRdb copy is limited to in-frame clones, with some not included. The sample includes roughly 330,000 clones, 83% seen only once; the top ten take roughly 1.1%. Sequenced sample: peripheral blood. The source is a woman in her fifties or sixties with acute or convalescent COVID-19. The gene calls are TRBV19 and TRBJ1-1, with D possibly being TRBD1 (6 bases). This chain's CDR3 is CASTYTGLNTEAFF. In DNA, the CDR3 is TGTGCCAGTACCTATACAGGGTTGAACACTGAAGCTTTCTTT.